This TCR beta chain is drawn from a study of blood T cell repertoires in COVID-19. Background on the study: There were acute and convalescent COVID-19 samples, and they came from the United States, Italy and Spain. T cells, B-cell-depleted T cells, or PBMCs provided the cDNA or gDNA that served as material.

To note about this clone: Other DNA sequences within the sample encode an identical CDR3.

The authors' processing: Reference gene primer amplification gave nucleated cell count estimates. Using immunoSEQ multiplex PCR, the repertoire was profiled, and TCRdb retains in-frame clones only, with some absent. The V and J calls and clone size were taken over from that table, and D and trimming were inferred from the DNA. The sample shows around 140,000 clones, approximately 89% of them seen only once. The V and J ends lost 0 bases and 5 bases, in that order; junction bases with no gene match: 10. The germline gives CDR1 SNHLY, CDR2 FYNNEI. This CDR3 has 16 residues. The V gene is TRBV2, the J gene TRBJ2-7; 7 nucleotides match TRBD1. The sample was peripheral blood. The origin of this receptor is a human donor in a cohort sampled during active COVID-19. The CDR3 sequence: CASSEARGYDRDEQYF. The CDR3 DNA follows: TGTGCCAGCAGTGAAGCGAGGGGTTATGACAGGGACGAGCAGTACTTC.